This T cell receptor beta chain emerged from a study of shared clonotypes between healthy human individuals. Study summary: Aged between 18 and 49, the donors were a couple of women and three men.

Comment on this clone: Antigen: not known.

The protocol was immunoSEQ multiplex PCR, while the TCRdb copy is restricted to in-frame clones and leaves out a portion. The repertoire consists of about 2 million clones, with roughly 95% occurring once and the leading ten covering around 0.13%. Notes on the study in general: Large depth notwithstanding, sorted-subset sequencing proved incomplete by rarefaction. A few donors had approximately 4.6% of their naive CD4 clonotypes in common.

The CDR3 contains 14 residues. V shed 6 bases and J 3 bases; nucleotides not matched to a gene: 8. Germline V gene data show CDR1 as MNHEY and CDR2 as SVGAGI. The sequencing sample was made of naive CD4+ T cells sorted from blood. As to subset: CD45RA+ positively selected. The TCR comes from a man aged 18 to 29 in good health. The chain joins TRBV6-5 to TRBJ2-7; 7 nucleotides agree with TRBD1. CDR3 region: CASSLTPGGYEQYF. CDR3 bases: TGTGCCAGCAGCCTTACTCCAGGGGGCTACGAGCAGTACTTC.